The present T cell receptor beta chain was sequenced within a study of T cell repertoires in cytomegalovirus infection. Turning to the study itself: Used in the study were CMV epitopes, some recently identified and HLA-C-restricted, others well-studied and HLA-B-restricted. An indication of both CMV infection and matching HLA type came from public TCR beta signatures.

A single record per CDR3 protein comes from TCRdb applying MiXCR to the reads. The table shows 450,000 to 650,000 distinct CDR3 sequences, with 35% to 50% occurring only once. This clonotype was counted a few times. What it binds is unknown. The CDR3 length is 15 residues. V was shortened by 3 bases and J by 4 bases, with 15 bases between the two germline ends. The V gene's germline CDR1 is SGHTA and CDR2 FQGNSA. Points from the study as a whole: The ex vivo response was dominated by HLA-C-restricted CMV-specific TCR beta clonotypes.

The sequence came from a human donor in good health (CMV status not recorded). Some clones in this sample may be carry-over from other donors' samples. The sample was cultured PBMCs, taken from culture after CMV antigen stimulation. This sequence joins TRBV7-2 and TRBJ1-2; D is unresolved. The CDR3 nucleotides are TGTGCCAGCAGCTTTAGTGGGGAGGCTGGCTATGGCTACACCTTC. It codes for CASSFSGEAGYGYTF.